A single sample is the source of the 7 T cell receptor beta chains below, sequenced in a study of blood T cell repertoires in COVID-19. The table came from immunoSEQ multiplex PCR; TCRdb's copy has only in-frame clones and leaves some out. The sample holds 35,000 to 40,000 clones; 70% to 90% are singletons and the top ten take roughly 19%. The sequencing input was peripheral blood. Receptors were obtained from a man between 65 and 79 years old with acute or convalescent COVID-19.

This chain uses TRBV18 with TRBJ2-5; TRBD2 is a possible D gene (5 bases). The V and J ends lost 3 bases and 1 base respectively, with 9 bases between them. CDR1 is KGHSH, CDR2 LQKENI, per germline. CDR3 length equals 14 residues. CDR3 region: CASSPFEGQETQYF. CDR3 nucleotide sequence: TGTGCCAGCTCACCTTTTGAGGGCCAAGAGACCCAGTACTTC.

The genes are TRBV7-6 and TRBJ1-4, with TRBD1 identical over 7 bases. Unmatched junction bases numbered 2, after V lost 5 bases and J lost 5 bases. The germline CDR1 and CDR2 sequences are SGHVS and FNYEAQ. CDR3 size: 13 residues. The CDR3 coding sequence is TGTGCCAGCAGCATGGACAGGAATGAAAAACTGTTTTTT. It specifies CASSMDRNEKLFF.

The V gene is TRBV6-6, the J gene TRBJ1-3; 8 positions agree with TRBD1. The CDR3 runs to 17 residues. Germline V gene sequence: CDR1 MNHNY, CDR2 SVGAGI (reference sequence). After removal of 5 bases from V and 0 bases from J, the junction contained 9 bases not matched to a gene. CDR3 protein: CASSPQGAANSGNTIYF. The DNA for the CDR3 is TGTGCCAGCAGTCCTCAGGGGGCCGCAAACTCTGGAAACACCATATATTTT.

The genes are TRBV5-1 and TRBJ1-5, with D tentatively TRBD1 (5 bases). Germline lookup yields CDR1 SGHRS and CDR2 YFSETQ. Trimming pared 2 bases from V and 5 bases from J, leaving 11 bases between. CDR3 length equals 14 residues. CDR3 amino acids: CASSLTGGDQPQHF. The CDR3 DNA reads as TGCGCCAGCAGCTTAACAGGAGGGGATCAGCCCCAGCATTTT.

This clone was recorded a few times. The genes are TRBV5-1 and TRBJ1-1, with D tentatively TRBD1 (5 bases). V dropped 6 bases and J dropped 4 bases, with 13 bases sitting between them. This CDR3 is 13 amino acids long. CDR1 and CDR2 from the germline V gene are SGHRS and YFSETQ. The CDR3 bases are TGCGCCAGCATGCGGGACGCGCGCACTGAAGCTTTCTTT. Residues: CASMRDARTEAFF. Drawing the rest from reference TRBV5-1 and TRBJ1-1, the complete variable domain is KAGVTQTPRYLIKTRGQQVTLSCSPISGHRSVSWYQQTPGQGLQFLFEYFSETQRNKGNFPGRFSGRQFSNSRSEMNVSTLELGDSALYLCASMRDARTEAFFGQGTRLTVV.

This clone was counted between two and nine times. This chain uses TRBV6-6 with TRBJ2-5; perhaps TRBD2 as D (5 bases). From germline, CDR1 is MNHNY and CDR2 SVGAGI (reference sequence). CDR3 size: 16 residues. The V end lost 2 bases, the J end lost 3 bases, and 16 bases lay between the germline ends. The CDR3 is CASSYTVASGKETQYF. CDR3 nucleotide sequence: TGTGCCAGCAGTTACACCGTAGCGTCGGGGAAAGAGACCCAGTACTTC.

CDR3: CASRSRDRVNSPLHF. CDR3 DNA sequence: TGTGCCAGCAGGTCCCGGGACAGGGTAAATTCACCCCTCCACTTT. The rearrangement joins TRBV25-1 to TRBJ1-6; 9 positions match TRBD1. This CDR3 is 15 amino acids long. Trimming at V came to 6 bases and at J to 7 bases, leaving 7 bases not matched to a gene. CDR1 and CDR2 (germline): MGHDK, SYGVNS.